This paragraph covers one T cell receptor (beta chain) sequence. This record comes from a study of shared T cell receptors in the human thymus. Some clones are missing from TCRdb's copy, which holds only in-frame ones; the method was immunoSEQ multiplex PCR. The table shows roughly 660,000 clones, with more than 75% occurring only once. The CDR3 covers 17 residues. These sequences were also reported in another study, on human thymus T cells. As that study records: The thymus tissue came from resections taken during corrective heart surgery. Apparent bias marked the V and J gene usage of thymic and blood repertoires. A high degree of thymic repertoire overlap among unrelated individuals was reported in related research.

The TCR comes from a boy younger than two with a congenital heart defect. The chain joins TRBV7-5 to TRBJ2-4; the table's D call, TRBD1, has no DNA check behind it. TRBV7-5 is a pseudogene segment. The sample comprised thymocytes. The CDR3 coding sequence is TGTGCCAGAAGCCCTACAGGACAGGGGGTAGCCAAAAACATTCAGTACTTC. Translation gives CARSPTGQGVAKNIQYF.